This TCR beta chain originates from a study of cytomegalovirus exposure and HLA in healthy donors. Though nominally healthy at sampling, donors likely had unrecorded immune exposures. The CDR3 extends over 15 amino acids. Germline V lookup: CDR1 SGDLS, CDR2 YYNGEE. V lost 3 bases and J lost 6; bases outside the gene matches: 4. General observations from the study: For presence/absence analyses, sequencing depth was assumed to be roughly uniform across donors. Specific recognition of CMV antigens was confirmed in vitro for a few chains (all CMV-associated). Versus the approximately 720-donor mean, an Asian-associated ancestry cluster reportedly showed fewer N-insertions in a later analysis.

Primers: 60 Vbeta forward and 13 Jbeta reverse. Clones were sequenced by immunoSEQ multiplex PCR, and TCRdb holds only the in-frame ones, with some missing. This table has over 200,000 clones, about 78% appearing once. Comment on this clone: No antigen is known for it.

This receptor was identified in a male donor in good health and CMV-seronegative. The V and J genes are TRBV9 and TRBJ2-2, with TRBD2 matching 11 bases. Sequencing input: PBMCs. CDR3: CASSASSGRAGELFF. CDR3 DNA sequence: TGTGCCAGCAGCGCAAGTAGCGGGAGGGCCGGGGAGCTGTTTTTT.